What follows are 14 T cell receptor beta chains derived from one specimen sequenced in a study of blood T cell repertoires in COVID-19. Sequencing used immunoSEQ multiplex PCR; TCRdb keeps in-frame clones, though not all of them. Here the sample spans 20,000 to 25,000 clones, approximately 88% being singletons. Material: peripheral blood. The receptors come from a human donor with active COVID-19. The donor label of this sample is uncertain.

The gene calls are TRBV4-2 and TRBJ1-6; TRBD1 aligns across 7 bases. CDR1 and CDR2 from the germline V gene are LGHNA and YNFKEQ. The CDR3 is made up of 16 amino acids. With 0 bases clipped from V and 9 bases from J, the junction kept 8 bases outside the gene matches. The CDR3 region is CASSQDSQGSTSPLHF. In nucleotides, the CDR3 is TGTGCCAGCAGCCAAGATTCACAGGGGAGTACTTCACCCCTCCACTTT.

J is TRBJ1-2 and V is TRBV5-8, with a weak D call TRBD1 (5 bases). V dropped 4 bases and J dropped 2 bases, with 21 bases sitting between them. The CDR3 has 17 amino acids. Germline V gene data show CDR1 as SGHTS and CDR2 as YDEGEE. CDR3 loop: CASSRRLRRDENYGYTF. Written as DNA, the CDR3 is TGTGCCAGCAGCCGTCGGTTACGGAGGGACGAAAACTATGGCTACACCTTC.

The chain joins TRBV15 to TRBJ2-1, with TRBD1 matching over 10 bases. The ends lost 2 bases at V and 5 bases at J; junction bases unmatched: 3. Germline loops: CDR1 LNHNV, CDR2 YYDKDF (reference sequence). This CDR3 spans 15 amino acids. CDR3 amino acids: CATSRWDRGHNEQFF. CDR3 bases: TGTGCCACCAGCAGATGGGACAGGGGCCACAATGAGCAGTTCTTC. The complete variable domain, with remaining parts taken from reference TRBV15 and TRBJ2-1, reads DAMVIQNPRYQVTQFGKPVTLSCSQTLNHNVMYWYQQKSSQAPKLLFHYYDKDFNNEADTPDNFQSRRPNTSFCFLDIRSPGLGDTAMYLCATSRWDRGHNEQFFGPGTRLTVL.

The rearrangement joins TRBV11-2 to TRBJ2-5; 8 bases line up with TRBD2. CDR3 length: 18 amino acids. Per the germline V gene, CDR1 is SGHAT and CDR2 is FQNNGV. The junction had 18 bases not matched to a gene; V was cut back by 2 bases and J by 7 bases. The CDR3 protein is CASSLNPARGGPSGTQYF. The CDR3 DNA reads TGTGCCAGCAGCTTAAACCCCGCCCGGGGGGGACCGAGTGGGACCCAGTACTTC.

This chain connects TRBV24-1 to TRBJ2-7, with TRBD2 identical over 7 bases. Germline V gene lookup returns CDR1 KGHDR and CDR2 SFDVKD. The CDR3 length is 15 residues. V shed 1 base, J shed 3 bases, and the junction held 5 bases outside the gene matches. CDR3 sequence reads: CATSDFSAGVYEQYF. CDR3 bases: TGTGCCACCAGTGATTTTTCCGCGGGAGTCTACGAGCAGTACTTC.

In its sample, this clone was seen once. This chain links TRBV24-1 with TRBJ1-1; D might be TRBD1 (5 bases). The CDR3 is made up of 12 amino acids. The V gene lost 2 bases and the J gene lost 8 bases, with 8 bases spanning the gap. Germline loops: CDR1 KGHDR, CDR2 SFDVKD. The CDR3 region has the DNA TGTGCCACCAGTGATTGGGGGGGGGAAGCTTTCTTT. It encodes CATSDWGGEAFF.

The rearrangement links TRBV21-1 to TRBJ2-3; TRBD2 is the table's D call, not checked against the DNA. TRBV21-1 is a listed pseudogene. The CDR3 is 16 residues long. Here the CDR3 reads CASSKNGGVSTDTQYF. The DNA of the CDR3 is TGTGCCAGCAGCAAGAACGGCGGGGTCAGCACAGATACGCAGTATTTT.

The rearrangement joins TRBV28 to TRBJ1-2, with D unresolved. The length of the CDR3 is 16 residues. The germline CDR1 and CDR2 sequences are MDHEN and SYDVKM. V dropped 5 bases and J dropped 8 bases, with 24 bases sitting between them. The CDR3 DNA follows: TGTGCCAGCAGTCCCCCGACTCCATCCGGATCTTGGGGCTACACCTTC. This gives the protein CASSPPTPSGSWGYTF.

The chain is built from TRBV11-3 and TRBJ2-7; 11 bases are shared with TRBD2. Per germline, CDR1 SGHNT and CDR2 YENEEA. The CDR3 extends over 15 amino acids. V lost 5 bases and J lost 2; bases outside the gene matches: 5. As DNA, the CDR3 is TGTGCCAGCAGCCCGGGGACTAGCGGTGCCTACGAGCAGTACTTC. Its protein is CASSPGTSGAYEQYF.

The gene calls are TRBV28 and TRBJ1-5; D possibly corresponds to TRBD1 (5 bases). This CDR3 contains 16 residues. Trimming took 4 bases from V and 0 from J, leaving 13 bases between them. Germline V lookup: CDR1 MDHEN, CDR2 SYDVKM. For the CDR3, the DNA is TGTGCCAGCAGTTCCCCGGGGGGTTATAGCAATCAGCCCCAGCATTTT. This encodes CASSSPGGYSNQPQHF.

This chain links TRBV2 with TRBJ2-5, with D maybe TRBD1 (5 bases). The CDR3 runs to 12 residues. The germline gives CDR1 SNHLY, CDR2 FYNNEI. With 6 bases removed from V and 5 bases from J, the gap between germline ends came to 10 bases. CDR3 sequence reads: CASRGPGETQYF. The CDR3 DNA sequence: TGTGCCAGCAGGGGTCCAGGGGAGACCCAGTACTTC.

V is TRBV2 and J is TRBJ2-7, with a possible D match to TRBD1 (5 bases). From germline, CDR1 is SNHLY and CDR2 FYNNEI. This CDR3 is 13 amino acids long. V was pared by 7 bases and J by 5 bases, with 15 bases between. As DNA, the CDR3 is TGTGCCAGCACATTACAGGTTTTCGACGAGCAGTACTTC. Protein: CASTLQVFDEQYF.

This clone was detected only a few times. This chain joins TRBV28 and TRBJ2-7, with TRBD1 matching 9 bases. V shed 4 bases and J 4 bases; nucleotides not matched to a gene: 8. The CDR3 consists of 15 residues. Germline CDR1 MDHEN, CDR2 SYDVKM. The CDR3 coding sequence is TGTGCCAGCAGTTATCCCGGGACAGGGAGGTACGAGCAGTACTTC. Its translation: CASSYPGTGRYEQYF.

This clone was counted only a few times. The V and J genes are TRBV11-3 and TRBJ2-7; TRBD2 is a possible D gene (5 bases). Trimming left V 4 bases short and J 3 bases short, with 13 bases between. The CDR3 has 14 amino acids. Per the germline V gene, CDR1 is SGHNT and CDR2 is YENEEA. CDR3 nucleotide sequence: TGTGCCAGCAGCTCCCGCCGGGGTGGCTACGAGCAGTACTTC. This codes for CASSSRRGGYEQYF.